These 28 T cell receptor beta chains were sequenced from one sample in a study of T cell responses to AZD1222 COVID-19 vaccine. TCRdb's table, derived via immunoSEQ multiplex PCR, lists solely in-frame clones and lacks some. In the table there are approximately 130,000 clones, around 89% of which are singletons. The sequenced sample was peripheral blood, obtained 28 days after the second AZD1222 dose. These receptors originate from an adult who received the AZD1222 COVID-19 vaccine.

This clone was seen only once. V usage is TRBV7-7 and J usage is TRBJ1-1, with TRBD1 matching 7 bases. After removal of 5 bases from V and 0 bases from J, the junction contained 6 bases not matched to a gene. Germline loops: CDR1 SSHAT, CDR2 FNYEAQ (reference sequence). This CDR3 comprises 15 residues. In DNA form, the CDR3 reads TGTGCCAGCAGCCCCATGACAGGGATGAACACTGAAGCTTTCTTT. It codes for CASSPMTGMNTEAFF.

The chain joins TRBV2 to TRBJ2-3; 9 nucleotides match TRBD1. The CDR3 contains 14 residues. Losses at the gene ends were 8 bases for V and 4 bases for J; bases not matched to a gene: 7. From germline, CDR1 is SNHLY and CDR2 FYNNEI. CDR3 sequence (DNA): TGTGCCAGCCGGGACAGGGCCGCCGCAGATACGCAGTATTTT. It is translated as CASRDRAAADTQYF.

The chain employs TRBV5-1 and TRBJ1-4; D is unresolved. The CDR3 runs 17 residues. V was trimmed by 4 bases and J by 2 bases, leaving 18 bases between them. Germline lookup yields CDR1 SGHRS and CDR2 YFSETQ. CDR3 nucleotides: TGCGCCAGCAGCCTGGACGGCAGTAGTGCGACTAATGAAAAACTGTTTTTT. Translated: CASSLDGSSATNEKLFF.

This chain uses TRBV5-8 with TRBJ1-1; D not resolved. The germline V and J ends were trimmed by 2 bases and 4 bases, with 6 bases remaining between them. Germline V CDR1 and CDR2: SGHTS, YDEGEE. The CDR3 is 12 amino acids. CDR3 in amino acids: CASSFLGTEAFF. CDR3 nucleotides: TGTGCCAGCAGCTTTCTAGGCACTGAAGCTTTCTTT.

V and J are TRBV19 and TRBJ2-2, with D unresolved. Trimming removed 7 bases at V and 6 bases at J, with 9 bases between. Germline CDR1 and CDR2: LNHDA and SQIVND (reference sequence). This CDR3 is built from 12 residues. The CDR3 is CASNYSPGELFF. The DNA for the CDR3 is TGTGCCAGTAATTATAGCCCCGGGGAGCTGTTTTTT.

This clone was counted a few times. This chain connects TRBV2 to TRBJ1-4; no clear D gene. V was clipped by 6 bases and J by 1 base, with 9 bases between them. The CDR3 has 14 amino acids. Germline CDR1 SNHLY, CDR2 FYNNEI. The CDR3 sequence: CASSLQRTNEKLFF. The CDR3 DNA follows: TGTGCCAGCAGCCTACAGAGAACTAATGAAAAACTGTTTTTT.

The chain uses TRBV4-2 and TRBJ1-2; 9 positions agree with TRBD1. Trimming cost V 7 bases and J 3 bases; bases outside gene matches: 6. In germline, CDR1 is LGHNA, CDR2 YNFKEQ. This CDR3 has 14 residues. The CDR3 reads CASNSGQGHYGYTF. Here the CDR3 DNA reads TGTGCCAGCAACTCGGGACAGGGCCACTATGGCTACACCTTC.

This clone was observed once. The chain carries TRBV7-8 and TRBJ1-1, with TRBD1 matching over 8 bases. The CDR3 spans 14 residues. Unmatched junction bases numbered 9, after V lost 5 bases and J lost 7 bases. Germline assignment: CDR1 SGHVS and CDR2 FQNEAQ. CDR3 residues: CASSTDRGRGEAFF. The DNA of the CDR3 is TGTGCCAGCAGCACCGACAGGGGCCGCGGTGAAGCTTTCTTT.

This rearrangement joins TRBV9 to TRBJ2-7; a possible D gene is TRBD1 (5 bases). Per germline, CDR1 SGDLS and CDR2 YYNGEE. V was shortened by 4 bases and J by 6 bases, with 20 bases between the two germline ends. The CDR3 consists of 15 residues. CDR3 loop: CASSLGADPTSEQYF. The CDR3 nucleotides are TGTGCCAGCAGCTTAGGGGCGGACCCTACCTCCGAGCAGTACTTC.

The chain has TRBV5-1 and TRBJ1-2, with a weak D call TRBD1 (5 bases). The germline gives CDR1 SGHRS, CDR2 YFSETQ. V gave up 3 bases and J gave up 5 bases, with 20 bases separating them. The CDR3 has 16 residues. CDR3: CASSSTIGGRAYGYTF. In DNA, the CDR3 is TGCGCCAGCAGCTCGACCATCGGGGGACGGGCGTATGGCTACACCTTC. The full variable domain, its missing parts supplied by reference TRBV5-1 and TRBJ1-2, is KAGVTQTPRYLIKTRGQQVTLSCSPISGHRSVSWYQQTPGQGLQFLFEYFSETQRNKGNFPGRFSGRQFSNSRSEMNVSTLELGDSALYLCASSSTIGGRAYGYTFGSGTRLTVV.

J is TRBJ2-3 and V is TRBV4-1; D gene uncertain. This CDR3 spans 15 amino acids. V lost 1 base to trimming and J lost 0 bases, with 8 bases between them. Germline-derived CDR1 and CDR2 are MGHRA and YSYEKL. CDR3 sequence: CASSQVPSSTDTQYF. Written as DNA, the CDR3 is TGCGCCAGCAGCCAAGTTCCCTCTAGCACAGATACGCAGTATTTT.

V gene TRBV18 combines with J gene TRBJ2-1, with D perhaps matching TRBD2 (6 bases). Germline CDR1 and CDR2: KGHSH and LQKENI. CDR3 length: 13 residues. V shed 1 base and J shed 5 bases, with 6 bases lying between them. Here the CDR3 reads CASSPREDNEQFF. The CDR3 DNA sequence: TGTGCCAGCTCACCACGGGAGGACAATGAGCAGTTCTTC. Complete variable domain (other parts from reference TRBV18 and TRBJ2-1): NAGVMQNPRHLVRRRGQEARLRCSPMKGHSHVYWYRQLPEEGLKFMVYLQKENIIDESGMPKERFSAEFPKEGPSILRIQQVVRGDSAAYFCASSPREDNEQFFGPGTRLTVL.

The rearrangement joins TRBV7-2 to TRBJ2-7; maybe TRBD1 (6 bases). Per germline, CDR1 SGHTA and CDR2 FQGNSA. The CDR3 loop spans 14 amino acids. The V gene lost 1 base and the J gene lost 4 bases, with 11 bases spanning the gap. The CDR3 sequence is CASSLEQGAYEQYF. CDR3 nucleotide sequence: TGTGCCAGCAGCTTAGAACAGGGTGCGTACGAGCAGTACTTC.

The J gene is TRBJ1-2, the V gene TRBV21-1; the table calls TRBD1, which could not be checked here. TRBV21-1 is classified as a pseudogene. The CDR3 consists of 15 residues. CDR3 sequence: CASSLRTGDNYGYTF. CDR3 nucleotides: TGTGCCAGCAGCCTTCGGACAGGGGATAACTATGGCTACACCTTC.

This clone was observed a single time. The chain employs TRBV2 and TRBJ2-4; 8 bases map to TRBD1. Germline V lookup: CDR1 SNHLY, CDR2 FYNNEI. J was trimmed by 9 bases and V by 11 bases; bases with no gene match: 9. The CDR3 is made up of 12 amino acids. CDR3 loop: CAGGQGYSIQYF. CDR3 bases: TGTGCCGGCGGACAGGGCTATAGCATTCAGTACTTC.

The genes are TRBV7-8 and TRBJ1-1, with D possibly being TRBD1 (5 bases). This CDR3 region has 15 residues. Per the germline V gene, CDR1 is SGHVS and CDR2 is FQNEAQ. Trimming pared 0 bases from V and 0 bases from J, leaving 8 bases between. The DNA of the CDR3 is TGTGCCAGCAGCTTAGCGGGGGTCCTGAACACTGAAGCTTTCTTT. Its translation: CASSLAGVLNTEAFF.

The V call is TRBV2, the J call TRBJ2-3, with 7 positions matching TRBD1. The CDR3 has 13 residues. Unmatched junction bases numbered 2, after V lost 8 bases and J lost 0 bases. Germline V gene sequence: CDR1 SNHLY, CDR2 FYNNEI. The CDR3 sequence: CASGQESTDTQYF. The CDR3 DNA reads as TGTGCCAGCGGACAGGAGAGCACAGATACGCAGTATTTT. The whole variable domain, remainder taken from reference TRBV2 and TRBJ2-3, is EPEVTQTPSHQVTQMGQEVILRCVPISNHLYFYWYRQILGQKVEFLVSFYNNEISEKSEIFDDQFSVERPDGSNFTLKIRSTKLEDSAMYFCASGQESTDTQYFGPGTRLTVL.

A few counts support this clone. This chain joins TRBV6-6 and TRBJ2-6, with D perhaps matching TRBD1 or TRBD2 (6 bases each). The CDR3 extends over 18 amino acids. Germline V gene sequence: CDR1 MNHNY, CDR2 SVGAGI (reference sequence). Trimming took off 5 bases at V and 4 bases at J, with 21 bases between the two ends. The CDR3 spells CASSPYPRRGSGANVLTF. The CDR3 DNA sequence: TGTGCCAGCAGTCCGTACCCCCGGAGGGGGTCAGGGGCCAACGTCCTGACTTTC.

The rearrangement joins TRBV6-5 to TRBJ2-3; D possibly corresponds to TRBD1 (6 bases). Trimming took off 8 bases at V and 2 bases at J, with 14 bases between the two ends. The germline gives CDR1 MNHEY, CDR2 SVGAGI. The CDR3 sequence is 14 residues long. The CDR3 DNA sequence: TGTGCCAGCGCCCTAACAGGGTTCACAGATACGCAGTATTTT. It is translated as CASALTGFTDTQYF.

On this clone: The junction does not match germline at one end; this may be a read error. V usage is TRBV19 and J usage is TRBJ1-1; perhaps TRBD1 as D (6 bases). Germline V gene lookup returns CDR1 LNHDA and CDR2 SQIVND (reference sequence). This CDR3 is 15 amino acids long. CDR3 in DNA: TGTGCCAGTAGTAACAGGGCTGTGGGGAACACTGAAGCTCTCTTT. It is translated as CASSNRAVGNTEALF.

This chain links TRBV6-5 with TRBJ1-2; tentatively, D is TRBD1 (6 bases). The CDR3 loop spans 15 amino acids. Germline V lookup: CDR1 MNHEY, CDR2 SVGAGI. V was cut by 0 bases and J by 4 bases, with 12 bases left in between. CDR3 bases: TGTGCCAGCAGTTACTCTTTGGGGGGCATCTATGGCTACACCTTC. As protein: CASSYSLGGIYGYTF.

The rearrangement links TRBV2 to TRBJ1-1; 7 bases line up with TRBD1. Germline loops: CDR1 SNHLY, CDR2 FYNNEI. Trimming took 6 bases from V and 0 from J; bases not matched to a gene: 4. The CDR3 sequence is 14 residues long. CDR3 loop: CASRRQGMNTEAFF. DNA for the CDR3: TGTGCCAGCAGAAGACAGGGCATGAACACTGAAGCTTTCTTT.

The chain is built from TRBV6-5 and TRBJ1-1, with a tentative D call TRBD1 (6 bases). Trimming pared 7 bases from V and 3 bases from J, leaving 12 bases between. Per germline, CDR1 MNHEY and CDR2 SVGAGI. The CDR3 length is 13 residues. The CDR3 sequence is CASTTGMDTEAFF. DNA for the CDR3: TGTGCCAGCACCACAGGGATGGACACTGAAGCTTTCTTT.

The rearrangement joins TRBV21-1 to TRBJ1-1; no check of the table's D call, TRBD1, against the DNA was made. TRBV21-1 is deemed a pseudogene. The CDR3 length is 19 residues. CDR3 nucleotides: TGTGCCAGCAGAGACTCTTCCGGGACAGGGGAATATGAGGGCACTGAAGCTTTCTTT. This encodes CASRDSSGTGEYEGTEAFF.

This sequence joins TRBV3-1 (or the pseudogene TRBV3-2) and TRBJ1-6; D ambiguous. The germline V and J ends were trimmed by 1 base and 2 bases, with 15 bases remaining between them. The V gene's germline CDR1 is LGHDT and CDR2 YNNKEL (reference sequence). The CDR3 loop spans 18 amino acids. In nucleotides, the CDR3 is TGTGCCAGCAGCCAAGGACTCGGACGGACGACCTATAATTCACCCCTCCACTTT. It specifies CASSQGLGRTTYNSPLHF.

The table lists this clone with a count of one. This chain joins TRBV3-1 (or the pseudogene TRBV3-2) and TRBJ2-1, with D perhaps TRBD1 or TRBD2 (5 bases each). V lost 0 bases and J lost 12, with 9 bases in between. The CDR3 contains 12 residues. Germline-derived CDR1 and CDR2 are LGHDT and YNNKEL (reference sequence). The CDR3: CASSQDGTLQFF. In nucleotides, the CDR3 is TGTGCCAGCAGCCAAGATGGGACCCTGCAGTTCTTC.

This rearrangement joins TRBV5-6 to TRBJ1-3, with 8 bases matching TRBD1. Germline assignment: CDR1 SGHDT and CDR2 YYEEEE. V shed 4 bases, J shed 4 bases, and the junction held 4 bases outside the gene matches. This CDR3 is built from 14 residues. CDR3 bases: TGTGCCAGCAGCCCGCGGGACAGGGGAAACACCATATATTTT. Its translation: CASSPRDRGNTIYF.

The rearrangement uses TRBV7-2 and TRBJ1-3; 8 bases are shared with TRBD1. CDR1 and CDR2 (germline): SGHTA, FQGNSA. The CDR3 is 16 residues long. V dropped 1 base and J dropped 2; count of bases not matched to a gene: 4. CDR3 amino acids: CASSLGLTGAGNTIYF. As DNA, the CDR3 is TGTGCCAGCAGCTTAGGCTTGACAGGGGCTGGAAACACCATATATTTT.